The 24 T cell receptor beta chains below all came from one sample that was sequenced in a study of T cell repertoires in cytomegalovirus infection. Using its own MiXCR run on the reads, TCRdb lists one record per CDR3 protein. The sample lists approximately 1,000,000 distinct CDR3 sequences, approximately 33% occurring once. Antigens of these TCRs are unknown. Sequenced material: cultured CD8+ T cells from PBMCs, taken from culture after CMV antigen stimulation. These receptors originate from a human donor in good health (CMV status not recorded). Some clones in this sample may be carry-over from other donors' samples.

A few counts support this clonotype. The gene calls are TRBV12-3 or TRBV12-4 and TRBJ2-1; TRBD1 aligns across 8 bases. Trimming took 5 bases from V and 16 from J; bases not matched to a gene: 10. The length of the CDR3 is 12 residues. CDR3 nucleotide sequence: TGTGCCAGCAGTCCGACAGGGGCGAGCCTCTTCTTC. Protein sequence: CASSPTGASLFF.

This chain connects TRBV5-8 to TRBJ2-7; TRBD2 agrees at 14 bases. Germline loops: CDR1 SGHTS, CDR2 YDEGEE. J lost 3 bases, V lost 4 bases, and 6 bases had no gene match. The CDR3 contains 16 residues. The CDR3 coding sequence is TGTGCCAGCAGCCCAGGACTAGCGGGGGGAGTCTACGAGCAGTACTTC. This translates into CASSPGLAGGVYEQYF.

This clonotype was observed at least ten times. CDR3: CASSLGVVNTEAFF. As DNA, the CDR3 is TGTGCCAGCAGCTTAGGGGTAGTGAACACTGAAGCTTTCTTT. The rearrangement uses TRBV7-2 and TRBJ1-1; D unresolved. This CDR3 has 14 residues. Trimming took 1 base from V and 0 from J, leaving 6 bases between them. Per the germline V gene, CDR1 is SGHTA and CDR2 is FQGNSA.

At least ten counts were recorded for this clonotype. The CDR3 bases are TGTGCCAGCAGCCTGGGGACTAGCGGGGGACACACAGATACGCAGTATTTT. Encoded protein: CASSLGTSGGHTDTQYF. The V gene is TRBV7-9, the J gene TRBJ2-3; 14 nucleotides line up with TRBD2. This CDR3 is 17 amino acids long. The V segment lost 5 bases and the J segment 2 bases; nucleotides outside the gene matches: 6. Germline CDR1 reads SEHNR; CDR2 reads FQNEAQ (reference sequence).

About this clonotype: Mismatch with germline at one junction end may stem from a read error. The chain combines TRBV6-1 with TRBJ1-5; D uncertain. CDR1 is MNHNS, CDR2 SASEGT, per germline. The CDR3 has 17 amino acids. CDR3: CANSEASARYSNQPQHF. The CDR3, as DNA: TGTGCCAACAGTGAAGCATCGGCAAGATATAGCAATCAGCCCCAGCATTTT.

The chain joins TRBV27 to TRBJ1-2; no reliable D call. The V and J ends lost 1 base and 5 bases respectively, with 11 bases between them. The CDR3 sequence is 14 residues long. The germline V gene encodes CDR1 MNHEY and CDR2 SMNVEV (reference sequence). CDR3 protein: CASSLYAGEYGYTF. The CDR3 coding sequence is TGTGCCAGCAGTTTATACGCAGGAGAGTATGGCTACACCTTC.

The genes are TRBV5-6 and TRBJ2-3, with D perhaps matching TRBD1 or TRBD2 (6 bases each). Trimming stripped 4 bases from V and 6 bases from J, with 21 bases between. The CDR3 covers 16 residues. Germline-derived CDR1 and CDR2 are SGHDT and YYEEEE. The CDR3 spells CASSGDSSRTVDTQYF. CDR3 sequence (DNA): TGTGCCAGCAGCGGGGACTCGTCGCGGACAGTGGATACGCAGTATTTT.

This clonotype has only a few counts. The genes are TRBV12-3 or TRBV12-4 and TRBJ1-5; D remains ambiguous. Between the trimmed V and J ends, which lost 7 bases and 5 bases, there was a span of 18 bases. This CDR3 comprises 15 residues. The CDR3 region is CASTYGPGGDQPQHF. The CDR3 DNA is TGTGCCAGCACTTATGGTCCCGGAGGTGATCAGCCCCAGCATTTT.

The sample holds a few counts of this clonotype. The CDR3 sequence: CASTSEDRAYEQYF. The CDR3, as DNA: TGTGCCAGCACCTCCGAGGACAGGGCCTACGAGCAGTACTTC. This rearrangement joins TRBV12-3 or TRBV12-4 to TRBJ2-7, with 8 bases identical to TRBD1. V was clipped by 7 bases and J by 2 bases; unmatched bases: 7. CDR3 length equals 14 residues.

The chain uses TRBV4-1 and TRBJ2-2, with D tentatively TRBD1 (6 bases). The CDR3 runs 16 residues. CDR1 is MGHRA, CDR2 YSYEKL, per germline. V was shortened by 0 bases and J by 3 bases, with 11 bases between the two germline ends. The CDR3 region has the DNA TGCGCCAGCAGCCAAGAAAATTGGGGGCACACCGGGGAGCTGTTTTTT. Residues: CASSQENWGHTGELFF.

The chain is built from TRBV19 and TRBJ2-3; 7 bases align to TRBD1. The germline CDR1 and CDR2 sequences are LNHDA and SQIVND (reference sequence). CDR3 length equals 15 residues. With 5 bases clipped from V and 0 bases from J, the junction kept 5 bases outside the gene matches. CDR3 nucleotides: TGTGCCAGTAGTCCTGACAGGGTCAGCACAGATACGCAGTATTTT. It specifies CASSPDRVSTDTQYF. The variable domain in full, completed from reference TRBV19 and TRBJ2-3, reads DGGITQSPKYLFRKEGQNVTLSCEQNLNHDAMYWYRQDPGQGLRLIYYSQIVNDFQKGDIAEGYSVSREKKESFPLTVTSAQKNPTAFYLCASSPDRVSTDTQYFGPGTRLTVL.

The chain is built from TRBV27 and TRBJ1-6; D not certain. Trimming removed 10 bases at V and 4 bases at J, with 14 bases between. Germline V gene data show CDR1 as MNHEY and CDR2 as SMNVEV (reference sequence). The CDR3 runs 14 residues. CDR3 protein: CANTTGGYNSPLHF. The CDR3 DNA is TGTGCCAACACCACCGGAGGGTATAATTCACCCCTCCACTTT.

This chain connects TRBV13 to TRBJ1-5; tentatively, D is TRBD1 (6 bases). CDR1 is PRHDT and CDR2 is FYEKMQ in the germline V gene (reference sequence). V shed 3 bases and J shed 6 bases, with 15 bases lying between them. The CDR3 runs 15 residues. The chain's CDR3 is CASSLGGLVAQPQHF. In DNA form, the CDR3 reads TGTGCCAGCAGCTTGGGGGGGCTCGTTGCTCAGCCCCAGCATTTT.

In nucleotides, the CDR3 is TGTGCCAGCAGTTTAGAAGGGGGCGTGAGTGGCTACACCTTC. Encoded protein: CASSLEGGVSGYTF. The genes are TRBV27 and TRBJ1-2; TRBD1 matches 7 bases. V shed 2 bases and J 7 bases; nucleotides not matched to a gene: 7. CDR1 MNHEY and CDR2 SMNVEV come from the germline V gene (reference sequence). CDR3 length: 14 residues.

The CDR3 loop is CSVAGQGVSSETQYF. CDR3 bases: TGCAGCGTCGCCGGACAGGGGGTTTCGTCAGAGACCCAGTACTTC. J is TRBJ2-5 and V is TRBV29-1; 10 nucleotides line up with TRBD1. V shed 6 bases, J shed 4 bases, and the junction held 11 bases outside the gene matches. CDR1 and CDR2 (germline): SQVTM, ANQGSEA. This CDR3 comprises 15 residues.

In its sample, this clonotype was seen a few times. The chain employs TRBV10-3 and TRBJ2-7, with 10 bases aligning to TRBD1. J was trimmed by 1 base and V by 10 bases; bases with no gene match: 4. The germline V gene encodes CDR1 ENHRY and CDR2 SYGVKD. The CDR3 consists of 13 residues. The CDR3 DNA reads as TGTGCCACCGGGACAGGGGATTCCTACGAGCAGTACGTC. This encodes CATGTGDSYEQYV.

This clonotype was detected many times. The chain carries TRBV6-1 and TRBJ2-5, with D maybe TRBD2 (7 bases). In germline, CDR1 is MNHNS, CDR2 SASEGT. The V and J ends lost 8 bases and 2 bases respectively, with 15 bases between them. The CDR3 runs 14 residues. This CDR3 is CASERGGRQETQYF. DNA for the CDR3: TGTGCCAGCGAAAGGGGGGGGCGTCAAGAGACCCAGTACTTC.

This clonotype was seen many times. The V call is TRBV12-3 or TRBV12-4, the J call TRBJ1-1; D gene ambiguous. This CDR3 has 12 amino acids. Between the trimmed V and J ends, which lost 7 bases and 7 bases, there was a span of 13 bases. The CDR3 DNA sequence: TGTGCCAGCAATTCGTGGGCCGGTGAAGCTTTCTTT. Its translation is CASNSWAGEAFF.

The V gene is TRBV5-1, the J gene TRBJ2-7, with a possible D match to TRBD2 (5 bases). CDR3 size: 14 residues. CDR1 is SGHRS and CDR2 is YFSETQ in the germline V gene. Trimming removed 2 bases from V and 0 bases from J, with 9 bases in between. This CDR3 reads CASSLQRSSYEQYF. CDR3 nucleotides: TGCGCCAGCAGCTTACAGCGGAGCTCCTACGAGCAGTACTTC.

This clonotype was detected a few times. The gene calls are TRBV7-6 and TRBJ1-1; the D gene is possibly TRBD1 (6 bases). Germline CDR1 is SGHVS and CDR2 is FNYEAQ. Deletions cut 5 bases from V and 1 base from J, with 11 bases between. The CDR3 is 14 amino acids. This CDR3 reads CASSKGGGNTEAFF. The CDR3 DNA reads as TGTGCCAGCAGCAAAGGGGGGGGGAACACTGAAGCTTTCTTT.

The chain combines TRBV6-1 with TRBJ2-1, with TRBD1 identical over 7 bases. CDR1 is MNHNS, CDR2 SASEGT, per germline. Trimming took 6 bases from V and 11 from J; bases not matched to a gene: 7. The CDR3 spans 12 residues. The DNA for the CDR3 is TGTGCCAGCAGCCTCCACAGGGGCCAGCAGTTCTTC. Protein: CASSLHRGQQFF.

Comment on this clonotype: This may be a read error: a much more frequent sequence differs by one nucleotide. The J gene is TRBJ2-1, the V gene TRBV7-3; 12 bases map to TRBD2. This CDR3 spans 17 amino acids. In germline, CDR1 is SGHTA, CDR2 FQGTGA. The CDR3 nucleotides read TGTGTCAGCAGCTCAGAAGGGACTAGCGGGTTACCGAATGAGCAGTTCTTC. Translation: CVSSSEGTSGLPNEQFF.

V usage is TRBV19 and J usage is TRBJ2-5; unclear D gene. V lost 2 bases to trimming and J lost 0 bases, with 7 bases between them. The CDR3 is made up of 14 amino acids. The germline gives CDR1 LNHDA, CDR2 SQIVND (reference sequence). CDR3 DNA: TGTGCCAGTAGTATAACATCGTACCAAGAGACCCAGTACTTC. Encoded protein: CASSITSYQETQYF.

The chain has TRBV7-6 and TRBJ2-7, with D perhaps TRBD1 (5 bases). The germline gives CDR1 SGHVS, CDR2 FNYEAQ. Trimming pared 5 bases from V and 3 bases from J, leaving 17 bases between. The CDR3 length is 15 residues. The CDR3, as DNA: TGTGCCAGCAGCCCGACGGAACAGGCCGACTACGAGCAGTACTTC. Its translation is CASSPTEQADYEQYF.